The text below deals with one TCR beta chain. This entry comes from a study of blood T cell repertoires in COVID-19. Method: immunoSEQ multiplex PCR; TCRdb's copy keeps in-frame clones and lacks some. The sample lists 65,000 to 100,000 clones; around 88% were seen once. CDR3 size: 17 residues. V lost 5 bases, J lost 10 bases, and 14 bases stayed unmatched. Per germline, CDR1 SGHTA and CDR2 FQGNSA. The specimen was peripheral blood. The source of this sequence is a woman older than 75 with acute or convalescent COVID-19. The rearrangement links TRBV7-2 to TRBJ1-6, with 10 bases matching TRBD1. The CDR3 DNA reads as TGTGCCAGCAGCCCGCATCAAATAGGGACAGGGGACTCACCCCTCCACTTT. Protein product: CASSPHQIGTGDSPLHF.